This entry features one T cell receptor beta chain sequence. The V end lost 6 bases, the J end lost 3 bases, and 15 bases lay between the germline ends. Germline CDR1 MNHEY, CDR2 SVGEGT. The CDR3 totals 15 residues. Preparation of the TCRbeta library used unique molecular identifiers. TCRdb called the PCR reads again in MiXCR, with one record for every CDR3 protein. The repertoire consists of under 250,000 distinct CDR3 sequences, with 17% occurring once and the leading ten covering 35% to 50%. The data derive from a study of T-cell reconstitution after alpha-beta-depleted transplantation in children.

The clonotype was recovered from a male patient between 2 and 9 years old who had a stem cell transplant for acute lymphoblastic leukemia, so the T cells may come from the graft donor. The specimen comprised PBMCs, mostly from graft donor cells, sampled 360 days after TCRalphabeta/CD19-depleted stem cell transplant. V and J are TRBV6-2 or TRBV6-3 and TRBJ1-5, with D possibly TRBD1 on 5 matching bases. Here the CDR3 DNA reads TGTGCCAGCAGATCCAATACAGGTTCCAATCAGCCCCAGCATTTT. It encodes CASRSNTGSNQPQHF.